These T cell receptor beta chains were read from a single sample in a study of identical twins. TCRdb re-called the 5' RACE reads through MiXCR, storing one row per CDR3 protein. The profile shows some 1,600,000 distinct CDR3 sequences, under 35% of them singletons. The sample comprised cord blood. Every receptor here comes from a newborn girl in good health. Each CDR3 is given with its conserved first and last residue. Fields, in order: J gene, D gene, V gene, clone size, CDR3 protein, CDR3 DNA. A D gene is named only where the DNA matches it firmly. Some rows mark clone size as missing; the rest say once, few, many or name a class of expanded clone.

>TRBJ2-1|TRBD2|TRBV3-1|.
CASSQATRASGANNEQFF
TGTGCCAGCAGCCAAGCCACGAGGGCTAGCGGGGCCAACAATGAGCAGTTCTTC
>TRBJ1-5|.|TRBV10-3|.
CAISESGRRGNQPQHF
TGTGCCATCAGTGAGTCTGGGCGGAGAGGCAATCAGCCCCAGCATTTT
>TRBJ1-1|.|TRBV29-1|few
CSVEDFGGGHMNTEAFF
TGCAGCGTTGAAGATTTCGGGGGAGGCCATATGAACACTGAAGCTTTCTTT
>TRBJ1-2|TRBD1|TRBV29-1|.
CSVEEPTGFGYTF
TGCAGCGTTGAAGAACCGACAGGGTTTGGCTACACCTTC
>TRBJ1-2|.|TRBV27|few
CASSLKHGYYGYTF
TGTGCCAGCAGTTTAAAACACGGCTACTATGGCTACACCTTC
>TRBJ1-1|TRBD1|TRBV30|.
CAWSKQGGTEAFF
TGTGCCTGGAGTAAACAGGGGGGCACTGAAGCTTTCTTT
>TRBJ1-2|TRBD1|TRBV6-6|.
CASSYGEGASNYGYTF
TGTGCCAGCAGTTACGGTGAGGGGGCTTCTAACTATGGCTACACCTTC
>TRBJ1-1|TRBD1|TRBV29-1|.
CSVLRGLNTEAFF
TGCAGCGTACTCAGGGGGCTGAACACTGAAGCTTTCTTT
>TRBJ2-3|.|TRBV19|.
CASKPRGVSTDTQYF
TGTGCCAGTAAGCCCCGCGGGGTGAGCACAGATACGCAGTATTTT
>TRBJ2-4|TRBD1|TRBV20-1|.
CSARRQGASIQYF
TGCAGTGCTAGAAGACAGGGGGCGAGCATTCAGTACTTC
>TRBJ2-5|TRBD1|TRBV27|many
CASSLMTGYQETQYF
TGTGCCAGCAGTTTAATGACAGGGTACCAAGAGACCCAGTACTTC
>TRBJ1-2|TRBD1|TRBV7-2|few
CASSLKGQDPGYTF
TGTGCCAGCAGCTTAAAAGGACAGGACCCTGGCTACACCTTC
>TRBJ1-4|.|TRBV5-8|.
CASSSPVGGATNEKLFF
TGTGCCAGCAGCTCCCCGGTGGGGGGGGCTACTAATGAAAAACTGTTTTTT
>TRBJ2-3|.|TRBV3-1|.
CASSQGPLGSRTITDTDTQYF
TGTGCCAGCAGCCAAGGCCCCCTAGGGTCTAGGACTATTACCGACACAGATACGCAGTATTTT
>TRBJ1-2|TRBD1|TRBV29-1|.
CSVGDRAIYGYTF
TGCAGCGTTGGTGACAGGGCCATCTATGGCTACACCTTC
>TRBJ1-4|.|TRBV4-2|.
CASSQDPAGGGINEKLFF
TGTGCCAGCAGCCAAGATCCGGCCGGGGGGGGGATTAATGAAAAACTGTTTTTT
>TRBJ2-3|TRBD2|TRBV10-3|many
CAISRSGVADTQYF
TGTGCCATCAGTAGGAGCGGGGTCGCAGATACGCAGTATTTT
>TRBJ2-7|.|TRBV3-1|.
CASSQGNYRYEQYF
TGTGCCAGCAGCCAAGGAAACTACCGCTACGAGCAGTACTTC
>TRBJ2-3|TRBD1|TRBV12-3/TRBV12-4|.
CASSLDRVIRTDTQYF
TGTGCCAGCAGCCTGGACAGGGTGATAAGGACAGATACGCAGTATTTT
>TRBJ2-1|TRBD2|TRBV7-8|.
CASSSTTSGRSLSEQFF
TGTGCCAGCAGCTCTACGACTAGCGGGAGAAGTCTAAGTGAGCAGTTCTTC
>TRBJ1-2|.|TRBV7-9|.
CASNPDPNYGYTF
TGTGCCAGCAACCCGGACCCCAACTATGGCTACACCTTC